The rows below give T cell receptor beta chains drawn from one sample of a study of PD-1 blockade in mismatch repair-deficient tumors. Libraries were prepared by immunoSEQ multiplex PCR; TCRdb keeps only in-frame clonotypes and omits some of them. Of about 130,000 clones detected, around nine tenths appear once; the ten largest clones hold roughly 10%. Specimen: peripheral blood, collected approximately 73 weeks after starting pembrolizumab. These receptors came from an adult with mismatch repair-deficient cancer. Both conserved end residues are part of each CDR3. Each record gives: D gene, V gene, clone size, CDR3 protein. D genes are given only for firm matches. Only part of the rows carry a size: once, few, many, or a class if the clone is expanded.

NA TRBV11-2 NA CASSLEAWETQYF
NA TRBV28 NA CASSFPRGGVKNIQYF
TRBD2 TRBV4-3 NA CASSQDLPELAGYNEQFF
NA TRBV7-9 NA CASSLAGYTDTQYF
NA TRBV29-1 NA CSVVSQVNTGELFF
NA TRBV11-1 once CASSPARTGRSYEQYF
NA TRBV5-1 NA CASSSGTFSSYNEQFF
NA TRBV5-1 NA CASSSMEAGYEQYF
TRBD1 TRBV15 NA CATSSRDSQETQYF
NA TRBV19 NA CASSMGLNEQFF
NA TRBV5-1 NA CASSLSPGPWYEQYF
NA TRBV19 NA CASSFGYNEQFF
NA TRBV7-8 NA CASFGTVNEQFF
NA TRBV5-4 NA CASSWKSTGPETLYQETQYF
TRBD1 TRBV5-1 NA CASSLVRGGQDYTEAFF
NA TRBV21-1 NA CASSKALSSGRCPDTQYF
NA TRBV28 NA CASSFVGEQYF
NA TRBV11-2 NA CASSFRGGKADTQYF
NA TRBV11-3 NA CASSFSTEDTQYF
NA TRBV10-1 NA CASSEVLDGQDTQYF
NA TRBV18 NA CASSPVVSANEKLFF
NA TRBV5-1 NA CASSLVDAQSLFF
NA TRBV7-2 NA CASGRDRNYEQYF
NA TRBV25-1 NA CASQIGGNTEAFF
TRBD1 TRBV5-1 NA CASSLNRDRGREQYF
NA TRBV29-1 NA CSVTENTEAFF
TRBD1 TRBV11-1 few CASSPRDRRYEQYF
TRBD2 TRBV9 once CASSVASGRAWELFF
NA TRBV30 NA CAWKGGGSNTEAFF
TRBD2 TRBV9 NA CASSVEVTSGRAVGTDTQYF
TRBD2 TRBV15 NA CATSRDRLAFQETQYF
TRBD2 TRBV5-1 NA CASSPTSGGARANEQFF
NA TRBV11-2 NA CASSLSLNSGANVLTF
NA TRBV18 NA CASSPNIGEGHEQFF
NA TRBV4-1 NA CASSQGVGEGETQYF
TRBD1 TRBV7-8 NA CASSLEWDRVNTIYF
NA TRBV12-5 NA CASGLGTNQPQHF
NA TRBV27 NA CASSPYYGGVEDTQYF
TRBD1 TRBV4-2 NA CASSPRTGGTYEQYF
NA TRBV7-8 NA CASSDTPGLGFQETQYF
TRBD1 TRBV7-9 NA CASSNLGQGGSYEQYF
TRBD1 TRBV4-3 NA CASSQDGTGYTGELFF
TRBD2 TRBV27 NA CASSMASGRLTQETQYF
NA TRBV4-3 NA CASSQKGLGAGANVLTF
TRBD1 TRBV11-3 NA CASSSRTGVNTGELFF
TRBD2 TRBV5-1 NA CASSLGVLAGAYEQYF
NA TRBV7-3 NA CASSLGGRYEQYF
NA TRBV5-5 NA CASSYNRAGANVLTF
NA TRBV27 NA CASSLDSGSEAFF
NA TRBV27 NA CASSSDYEQYF
NA TRBV6-4 NA CASSVGGTDTGELFF
NA TRBV6-5 NA CASSSLVRGAYGYTF
NA TRBV6-1 once CASRGQGDGELFF
TRBD2 TRBV9 NA CASSPLAGAGDTQYF
TRBD2 TRBV29-1 once CSGRTSGYEQYF
NA TRBV27 NA CASSLTPGELFF
NA TRBV29-1 NA CSVTRARTDTQYF